One sample yielded the 15 T cell receptor beta chains listed below, sequenced in a study of blood T cell repertoires in COVID-19. Data came from immunoSEQ multiplex PCR; TCRdb stores just in-frame clones and leaves some out. The table shows 180,000 or so clones, with over 65% occurring only once. The sequenced sample consisted of PBMCs or T cells enriched from blood (not recorded which). The receptor set was obtained from a woman between 50 and 59 years old who had recovered from COVID-19.

V usage is TRBV7-2 and J usage is TRBJ2-1; 11 nucleotides agree with TRBD2. J was trimmed by 7 bases and V by 5 bases; bases with no gene match: 10. CDR1 and CDR2 (germline): SGHTA, FQGNSA. The CDR3 consists of 16 residues. Here the CDR3 reads CASSRVSGRAGNEQFF. For the CDR3, the DNA is TGTGCCAGCAGCCGTGTTAGCGGGAGGGCCGGAAATGAGCAGTTCTTC.

This chain uses TRBV4-1 with TRBJ1-4, with 8 bases lining up with TRBD1. Germline CDR1 and CDR2: MGHRA and YSYEKL. CDR3 length: 13 amino acids. Germline trimming cut 5 bases from V and 8 bases from J; bases unmatched to any gene: 4. The CDR3 nucleotides read TGCGCCAGCAGCGTCCGGACAGGGGAAAAACTGTTTTTT. This codes for CASSVRTGEKLFF.

This clone came up once. The V gene is TRBV7-2, the J gene TRBJ1-1, with D maybe TRBD1 (5 bases). The CDR3 runs 13 residues. From germline, CDR1 is SGHTA and CDR2 FQGNSA. V lost 3 bases and J lost 5, with 10 bases in between. CDR3: CASSFSRGTEAFF. Written as DNA, the CDR3 is TGTGCCAGCAGCTTTTCGCGGGGGACTGAAGCTTTCTTT.

J is TRBJ1-1 and V is TRBV7-9; no reliable D call. This CDR3 spans 14 amino acids. V lost 1 base and J lost 4, with 10 bases in between. Germline-derived CDR1 and CDR2 are SEHNR and FQNEAQ (reference sequence). CDR3 coding DNA: TGTGCCAGCAGCTTAGAATCACCGAGCACTGAAGCTTTCTTT. It is translated as CASSLESPSTEAFF.

V usage is TRBV6-6 and J usage is TRBJ1-3; the D gene is possibly TRBD1 (5 bases). V was trimmed by 0 bases and J by 2 bases, leaving 11 bases between them. Germline CDR1 is MNHNY and CDR2 is SVGAGI (reference sequence). The CDR3 runs to 16 residues. CDR3 sequence: CASSYSLAGPGNTIYF. CDR3 coding DNA: TGTGCCAGCAGTTACTCGTTGGCGGGGCCTGGAAACACCATATATTTT.

This chain links TRBV7-3 with TRBJ2-1; perhaps TRBD2 as D (6 bases). Germline loops: CDR1 SGHTA, CDR2 FQGTGA. The V and J ends lost 5 bases and 1 base respectively, with 9 bases between them. There are 14 residues in the CDR3. Here the CDR3 reads CASSPGGSYNEQFF. In DNA, the CDR3 is TGTGCCAGCAGCCCTGGGGGGTCCTACAATGAGCAGTTCTTC.

The chain links TRBV5-6 to TRBJ2-7, with 9 bases matching TRBD1. Unmatched junction bases numbered 7, after V lost 1 base and J lost 2 bases. Germline V CDR1 and CDR2: SGHDT, YYEEEE. CDR3 length: 16 residues. The CDR3 DNA follows: TGTGCCAGCAGCTTGTATTTCGGGGACAGGGCCTACGAGCAGTACGTC. Amino acid sequence: CASSLYFGDRAYEQYV.

The chain has TRBV11-2 and TRBJ2-7, with TRBD2 matching over 10 bases. The CDR3 runs to 14 residues. Germline CDR1 reads SGHAT; CDR2 reads FQNNGV. V lost 5 bases to trimming and J lost 4 bases; unmatched junction nucleotides: 5. The CDR3 nucleotides are TGTGCCAGCAGCCCGACTAGCGGGTTATACGAGCAGTACGTC. Translation gives CASSPTSGLYEQYV.

The chain carries TRBV20-1 and TRBJ1-1; maybe TRBD1 (5 bases). This CDR3 is 14 amino acids long. The V end lost 3 bases, the J end lost 6 bases, and 17 bases lay between the germline ends. Germline assignment: CDR1 DFQATT and CDR2 SNEGSKA (reference sequence). Here the CDR3 reads CSASRSITGAEAFF. In DNA form, the CDR3 reads TGCAGTGCTAGTAGGTCCATCACAGGCGCTGAAGCTTTCTTT.

The rearrangement links TRBV2 to TRBJ1-1, with 7 bases that match TRBD1. The CDR3 is 14 amino acids. Germline values: CDR1 SNHLY, CDR2 FYNNEI. Trimming took 8 bases from V and 3 from J; bases not matched to a gene: 9. The CDR3 bases are TGTGCCAGCGGGCGACAGGGCAAAGACACTGAAGCTTTCTTT. This translates into CASGRQGKDTEAFF.

This sequence joins TRBV9 and TRBJ2-5; a possible D gene is TRBD2 (6 bases). This CDR3 region has 14 residues. Trimming removed 4 bases at V and 2 bases at J, with 12 bases between. Germline lookup yields CDR1 SGDLS and CDR2 YYNGEE. CDR3 in DNA: TGTGCCAGCAGCCTAGGACTACTACAAGAGACCCAGTACTTC. Translation: CASSLGLLQETQYF.

This chain joins TRBV5-1 and TRBJ1-6; D gene unclear. CDR3 length equals 16 residues. Germline V gene sequence: CDR1 SGHRS, CDR2 YFSETQ. V was trimmed by 0 bases and J by 7 bases, leaving 14 bases between them. The CDR3 bases are TGCGCCAGCAGCTTGGAGCCGAGCGAGCGAAATTCACCCCTCCACTTT. The encoded protein is CASSLEPSERNSPLHF.

The V call is TRBV11-2, the J call TRBJ1-4, with D unclear. Trimming left V 11 bases short and J 7 bases short, with 17 bases between. Germline CDR1 and CDR2: SGHAT and FQNNGV. This CDR3 comprises 13 residues. The chain's CDR3 is CAGTGSRGEKLFF. CDR3 nucleotides: TGTGCCGGCACCGGGTCCCGGGGTGAAAAACTGTTTTTT.

CDR3 coding DNA: TGTGCCAGCAGCTTGGTTCCGGGAACTAACTATGGCTACACCTTC. Its protein is CASSLVPGTNYGYTF. The V and J genes are TRBV5-6 and TRBJ1-2; the D is unclear. Trimming stripped 0 bases from V and 0 bases from J, with 9 bases between. CDR3 length equals 15 residues. From germline, CDR1 is SGHDT and CDR2 YYEEEE.

The V and J genes are TRBV19 and TRBJ2-3, with 7 positions matching TRBD1. Germline assignment: CDR1 LNHDA and CDR2 SQIVND (reference sequence). V shed 5 bases and J 4 bases; nucleotides not matched to a gene: 9. The CDR3 consists of 15 residues. The CDR3 loop reads CASSDRVGGADTQYF. As DNA, the CDR3 is TGTGCCAGTAGTGACAGGGTAGGGGGAGCAGATACGCAGTATTTT.